The text below deals with one T cell receptor (beta chain). Its antigen is as yet unknown. The data derive from a study of CD4 T cells in relation to SARS-CoV-2 and coronaviruses. Sorted naive or memory CD4+ cells met CEF peptides for over eight days. CDR1 is KGHSH, CDR2 LQKENI, per germline. There are 13 residues in the CDR3. With V trimmed by 8 bases and J by 8 bases, 8 bases remained unmatched. Survey-level TCR-beta sequencing used DNA from CEF-cultured naive and memory CD4+ T cells. Sequencing was performed with immunoSEQ multiplex PCR; in TCRdb, only in-frame clones are kept and a portion is missing. The table records around 41,000 clones, 84% of them present only once.

Sequencing was performed on naive CD4+ T cells from PBMCs, cultured in vitro. Regarding subset: naive CD4+ T cells isolated by negative enrichment. The receptor comes from an adult with COVID-19. The chain combines TRBV18 with TRBJ1-5; 8 bases line up with TRBD1. In nucleotides, the CDR3 is TGTGCCAGCGCGGGACAGGTCAGGGAGCCCCAGCATTTT. Translation gives CASAGQVREPQHF.